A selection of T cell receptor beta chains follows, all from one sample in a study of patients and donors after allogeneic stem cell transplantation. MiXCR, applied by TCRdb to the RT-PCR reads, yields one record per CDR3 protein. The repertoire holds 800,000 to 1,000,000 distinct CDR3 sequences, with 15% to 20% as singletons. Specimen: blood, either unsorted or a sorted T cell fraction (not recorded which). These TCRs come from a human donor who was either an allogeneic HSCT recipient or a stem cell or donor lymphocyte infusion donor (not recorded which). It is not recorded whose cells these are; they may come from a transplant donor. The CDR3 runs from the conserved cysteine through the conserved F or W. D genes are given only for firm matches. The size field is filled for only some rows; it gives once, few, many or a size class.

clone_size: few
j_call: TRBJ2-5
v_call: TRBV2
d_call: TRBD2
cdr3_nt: TGTGCCAGCCCCGCCGGGTTTGGGGATAGCGGGGAAGAGACCCAGTACTTC
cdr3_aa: CASPAGFGDSGEETQYF

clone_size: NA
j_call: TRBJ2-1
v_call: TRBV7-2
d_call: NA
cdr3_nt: TGTGCCAGCAGCTTAGATCGGTCCGGTGAGCAGTTCTTC
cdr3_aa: CASSLDRSGEQFF

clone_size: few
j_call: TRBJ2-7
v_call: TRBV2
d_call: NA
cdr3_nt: TGTGCCAGCAGTGACGATCTATACGAGCAGTACTTC
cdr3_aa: CASSDDLYEQYF

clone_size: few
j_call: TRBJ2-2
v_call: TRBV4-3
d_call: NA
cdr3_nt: TGCGCCAGCAGCCAGGCGTGGACTACCGGGGAGCTGTTTTTT
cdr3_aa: CASSQAWTTGELFF

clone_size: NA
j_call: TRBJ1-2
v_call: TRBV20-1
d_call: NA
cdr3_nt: TGCAGTGCTAGGGCCAGGGATAACTATGGCTACACCTTC
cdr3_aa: CSARARDNYGYTF

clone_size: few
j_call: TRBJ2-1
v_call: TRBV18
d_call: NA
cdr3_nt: TGTGCCAGCTCACCGCCCTGGACAGTAATCTTCTACAATGAGCAGTTCTTC
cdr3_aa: CASSPPWTVIFYNEQFF

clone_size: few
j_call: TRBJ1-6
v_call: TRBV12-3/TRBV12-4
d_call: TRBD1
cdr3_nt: TGTGCCAGCAGCCCTAGGACAGGGTCTTCACCCCTCCACTTT
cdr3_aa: CASSPRTGSSPLHF

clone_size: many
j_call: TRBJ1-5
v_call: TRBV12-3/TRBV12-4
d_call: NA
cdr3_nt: TGTGCCAGCAGTTTTGGCCAGGGCCAGCCCCAGCATTTT
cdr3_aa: CASSFGQGQPQHF

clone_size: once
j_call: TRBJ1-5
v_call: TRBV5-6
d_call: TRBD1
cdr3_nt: TGTGCCAGCAGAGGGCACAGGGGGCATTCGGGCAATCAGCCCCAGCATTTT
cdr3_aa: CASRGHRGHSGNQPQHF

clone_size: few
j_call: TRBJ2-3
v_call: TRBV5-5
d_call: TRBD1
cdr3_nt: TGTGCCAGCAGTTCCGACAGGGGGCACACAGATACGCAGTATTTT
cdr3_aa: CASSSDRGHTDTQYF

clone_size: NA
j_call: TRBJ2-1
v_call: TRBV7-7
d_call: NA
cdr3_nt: TGTGCCAGCAGCTTAGGTTTGGGTCAGAATAACAATGAGCAGTTCTTC
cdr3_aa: CASSLGLGQNNNEQFF

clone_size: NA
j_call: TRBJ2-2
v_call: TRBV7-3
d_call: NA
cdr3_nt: TGTGCCAGCAGGATGGGGGCGGACACCGGGGAGCTGTTTTTT
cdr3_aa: CASRMGADTGELFF

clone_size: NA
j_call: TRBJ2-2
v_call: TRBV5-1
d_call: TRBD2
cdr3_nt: TGCGCCAGCAGCTTATCCCCTTCCGGGAGGGCCGGGGAGCTGTTTTTT
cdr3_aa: CASSLSPSGRAGELFF

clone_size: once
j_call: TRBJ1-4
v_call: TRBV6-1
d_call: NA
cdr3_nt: TGTGCCAGCAGTGAAGATCAAGGGGGAGGTGAAAAACTGTTTTTT
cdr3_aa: CASSEDQGGGEKLFF

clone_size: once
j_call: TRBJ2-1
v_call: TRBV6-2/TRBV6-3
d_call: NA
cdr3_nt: TGTGCCAGCAGTGAAAGGATAGGCAATGAGCAGTTCTTC
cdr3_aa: CASSERIGNEQFF

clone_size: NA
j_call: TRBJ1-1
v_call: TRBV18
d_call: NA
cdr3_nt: TGTGCCAGCTCACAATGGGGGGAGGCCACTGAAGCTTTCTTT
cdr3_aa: CASSQWGEATEAFF

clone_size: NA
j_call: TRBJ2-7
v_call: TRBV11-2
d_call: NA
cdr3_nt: TGTGCCAGCAGCCGTTCGACAGGCACCTACGAGCAGTACTTC
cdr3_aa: CASSRSTGTYEQYF

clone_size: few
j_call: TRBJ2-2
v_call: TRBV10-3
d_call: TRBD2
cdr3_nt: TGTGCCATCCCGGGGGGACTCCCCACCGGGGAGCTGTTTTTT
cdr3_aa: CAIPGGLPTGELFF

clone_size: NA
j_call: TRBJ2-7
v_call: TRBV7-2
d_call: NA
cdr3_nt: TGTGCCAGCAGCTTAAAGGCCACCTACGAGCAGTACTTC
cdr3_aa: CASSLKATYEQYF

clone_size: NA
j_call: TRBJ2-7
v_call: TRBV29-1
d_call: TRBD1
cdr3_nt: TGCAGCGTTGACAAGAGTGGGACAGGGTCTGAGCAGTACTTC
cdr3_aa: CSVDKSGTGSEQYF

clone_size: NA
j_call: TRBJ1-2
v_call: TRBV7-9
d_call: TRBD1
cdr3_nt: TGTGCCAGCAGCAAGACAGGGTGGGTAGGGCACGGCTACACCTTC
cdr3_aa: CASSKTGWVGHGYTF

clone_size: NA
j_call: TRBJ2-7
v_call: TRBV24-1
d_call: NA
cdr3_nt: TGTGCCACCAGTGATCGGGCCCCGCCGGATTGCGAGCAGTACTTC
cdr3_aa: CATSDRAPPDCEQYF

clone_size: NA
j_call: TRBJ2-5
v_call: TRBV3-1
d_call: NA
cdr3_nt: TGTGCCAGCAGCCAAGAGTCGGCGTCACAGTACTTC
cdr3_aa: CASSQESASQYF

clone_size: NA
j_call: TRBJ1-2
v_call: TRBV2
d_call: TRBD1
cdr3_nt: TGTGCCAGCAGGGGACAGCCCTATGGCTACACCTTC
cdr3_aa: CASRGQPYGYTF

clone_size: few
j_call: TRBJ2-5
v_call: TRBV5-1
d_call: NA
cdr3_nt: TGCGCCAGCAGCTTGGCCGAAGTGCTTGGGACCCAGTACTTC
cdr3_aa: CASSLAEVLGTQYF

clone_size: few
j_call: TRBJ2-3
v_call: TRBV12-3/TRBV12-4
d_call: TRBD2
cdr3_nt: TGTGCCAGCAGTTCACCTAGCGGACGATACACAGATACGCAGTATTTT
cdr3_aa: CASSSPSGRYTDTQYF

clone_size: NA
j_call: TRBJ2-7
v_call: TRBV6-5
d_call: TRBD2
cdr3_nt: TGTGCCAGCAGTTCTCCAGCGGGAGGCCACGACGAGCAGTACTTC
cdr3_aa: CASSSPAGGHDEQYF

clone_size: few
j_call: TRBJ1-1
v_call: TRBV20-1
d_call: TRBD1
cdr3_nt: TGCAGTGCTAGAGCCGCTCCGGGACAGGGGGTTGGCACTGAAGCTTTCTTT
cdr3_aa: CSARAAPGQGVGTEAFF